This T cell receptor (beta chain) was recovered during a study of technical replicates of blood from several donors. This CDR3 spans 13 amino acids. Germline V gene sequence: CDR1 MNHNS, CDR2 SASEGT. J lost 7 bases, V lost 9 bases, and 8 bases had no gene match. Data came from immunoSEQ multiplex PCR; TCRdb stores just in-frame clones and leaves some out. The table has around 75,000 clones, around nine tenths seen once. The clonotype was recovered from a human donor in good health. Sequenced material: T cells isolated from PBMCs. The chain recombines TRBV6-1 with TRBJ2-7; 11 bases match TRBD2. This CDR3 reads CASSGRVAGEQYF. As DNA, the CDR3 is TGTGCCAGTAGCGGGAGGGTAGCAGGTGAGCAGTACTTC.